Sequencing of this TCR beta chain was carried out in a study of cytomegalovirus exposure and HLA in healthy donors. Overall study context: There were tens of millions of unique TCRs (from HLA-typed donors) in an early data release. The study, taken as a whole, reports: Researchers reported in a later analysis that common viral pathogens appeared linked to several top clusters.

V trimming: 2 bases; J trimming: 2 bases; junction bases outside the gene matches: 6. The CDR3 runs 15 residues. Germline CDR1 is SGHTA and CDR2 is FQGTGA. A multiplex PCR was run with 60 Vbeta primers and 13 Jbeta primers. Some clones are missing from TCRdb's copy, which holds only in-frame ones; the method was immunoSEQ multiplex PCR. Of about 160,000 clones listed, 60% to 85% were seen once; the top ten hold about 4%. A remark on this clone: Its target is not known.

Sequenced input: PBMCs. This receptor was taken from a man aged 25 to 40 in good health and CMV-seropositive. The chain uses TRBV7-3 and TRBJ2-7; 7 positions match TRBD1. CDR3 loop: CASSLFPGTAYEQYF. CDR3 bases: TGTGCCAGCAGCTTATTTCCAGGGACAGCCTACGAGCAGTACTTC.